The sample holds a few counts of the clone carrying this T cell receptor (beta chain). The antigen remains unidentified. This record comes from a study of cytomegalovirus exposure and HLA in healthy donors. Clones were read by immunoSEQ multiplex PCR, and TCRdb kept only the in-frame ones, dropping some. The table records fewer than 100,000 clones, more than 75% of them present only once. Study-wide findings and caveats: Three CMV-associated chains proved CMV antigen-specific in vitro. That first-cohort TCR clusters tended to co-occur in the 90 to 150 validation repertoires was found in a later analysis.

CDR3 length: 14 amino acids. Germline CDR1 is SGHTA and CDR2 is FQGNSA. The V end was cut by 5 bases, the J end by 5 bases, with 10 bases between. Among the roughly 120 subjects of the validation cohort, separate from the approximately 700-subject first cohort, were the donors. This chain joins TRBV7-2 and TRBJ1-6; D may be TRBD1 (6 bases). What was sequenced was PBMCs. The source is a man younger than 40 in good health and CMV-seronegative. The CDR3 here is CASSRTVNNSPLHF. CDR3 bases: TGTGCCAGCAGCCGGACAGTTAATAATTCACCCCTCCACTTT.